These T cell receptor beta chains were read from a single sample in a study of blood T cell repertoires in COVID-19. Data came from immunoSEQ multiplex PCR; TCRdb stores just in-frame clones and leaves some out. The repertoire includes more than 300,000 clones, around 87% of them detected once, and less than 2.5% sits in the top ten. Material for sequencing was PBMCs or T cells enriched from blood (not recorded which). The receptors were sampled from a man aged 40-50 years in a cohort exposed to, infected with or recovered from COVID-19 (not recorded which). Each CDR3 is given with its conserved first and last residue. Fields, in order: J gene, V gene, D gene, clone size, CDR3 DNA, CDR3 protein. A D gene is named only where the DNA matches it firmly. Clone size is stated in some rows and not others, as once, few, many or a class when expanded.

TRBJ2-1,TRBV6-5,TRBD1,NA,TGTGCCAGCAGTTTCAGACAGGGGGCAGAGGAGCAGTTCTTC,CASSFRQGAEEQFF
TRBJ2-2,TRBV28,NA,NA,TGTGCCAGCAGTCCTACAGGGACCGGGGAGCTGTTTTTT,CASSPTGTGELFF
TRBJ2-3,TRBV27,TRBD2,NA,TGTGCCAGCAGTTTTTTCGGGGCTAGCGGGGCGACAGATACGCAGTATTTT,CASSFFGASGATDTQYF
TRBJ2-5,TRBV9,NA,NA,TGTGCCAGCAGCGTAGGAATTCTAGCGACGGAGACCCAGTACTTC,CASSVGILATETQYF
TRBJ1-1,TRBV7-3,TRBD1,NA,TGTGCCAGCAGCTTCGGGGTTCCGGGACAGGGCGAAGCTTTCTTT,CASSFGVPGQGEAFF
TRBJ2-2,TRBV25-1,TRBD1,few,TGTGCCAGCAGTGAAATGGGGCAGGGGGTAACCGGGGAGCTGTTTTTT,CASSEMGQGVTGELFF
TRBJ2-2,TRBV23-1,NA,NA,TGCGCCAGCAGTCAATCACGGAGGCCCGGAAGCCTCGCGAACACCGGGGAGCTGTTTTTT,CASSQSRRPGSLANTGELFF
TRBJ2-6,TRBV5-4,TRBD1,NA,TGTGCCAGCAGCTTCACTTTCGGACAGGCTGGGGCCAACGTCCTGACTTTC,CASSFTFGQAGANVLTF
TRBJ1-2,TRBV10-1,TRBD1,NA,TGCGCCAGCAAAGAGGCGGGACAGCAATCTAACTATGGCTACACCTTC,CASKEAGQQSNYGYTF
TRBJ2-6,TRBV28,TRBD2,NA,TGTGCCAGCACCCCGGGGGGGATTCGGGCCAACGTCCTGACTTTC,CASTPGGIRANVLTF
TRBJ2-7,TRBV6-2/TRBV6-3,TRBD1,NA,TGTGCCAGCAGTTACCGAGGGGGCCTCTACGAGCAGTACTTC,CASSYRGGLYEQYF
TRBJ1-1,TRBV27,NA,once,TGTGCCAGCAGTTTTGCTGGACAGCACACTGAAGCTTTCTTT,CASSFAGQHTEAFF
TRBJ2-2,TRBV7-2,TRBD2,NA,TGTGCCAGCAGCCCACCTGGACTAGCGGGAGGGACCGGGGAGCTGTTTTTT,CASSPPGLAGGTGELFF
TRBJ2-2,TRBV5-6,NA,NA,TGTGCCAGCAGCCGCCCGGGGAGAGCGGGGGAGCTGTTTTTT,CASSRPGRAGELFF
TRBJ1-5,TRBV28,NA,NA,TGTGCCAGCAGTTTTGGGCAGGTCAATCAGCCCCAGCATTTT,CASSFGQVNQPQHF
TRBJ2-1,TRBV29-1,TRBD2,NA,TGCAGCGTTTCGGGACTAGCGGTGGGTTACAATGAGCAGTTCTTC,CSVSGLAVGYNEQFF
TRBJ2-7,TRBV5-6,TRBD2,NA,TGTGCCAGCAGCTCCTTAGCGGGAGCGTATTACGAGCAGTACTTC,CASSSLAGAYYEQYF
TRBJ2-7,TRBV7-2,NA,NA,TGTGCCAGCAGCTGGATGCAGCGCTCCTACGAGCAGTACTTC,CASSWMQRSYEQYF
TRBJ1-6,TRBV18,TRBD1,NA,TGTGCCAGCTCACCAGGGACAGGGGCTCGTAATTCACCCCTCCACTTT,CASSPGTGARNSPLHF
TRBJ2-2,TRBV24-1,NA,NA,TGTGCCACCAGTGATCCTGGGACAACCGGGGAGCTGTTTTTT,CATSDPGTTGELFF
TRBJ2-1,TRBV30,TRBD2,NA,TGTGCCTGGAGTATGGCGGGAGTCTACAATGAGCAGTTCTTC,CAWSMAGVYNEQFF
TRBJ2-3,TRBV10-3,TRBD2,NA,TGTGCCATCAGGGGGACTAGCGGACTCACAGATACGCAGTATTTT,CAIRGTSGLTDTQYF
TRBJ1-4,TRBV15,TRBD1,NA,TGTGCCACCAGCAAAGAACTACAGGGGACTAATGAAAAACTGTTTTTT,CATSKELQGTNEKLFF
TRBJ2-1,TRBV7-9,NA,NA,TGTGCCAGCAGCTACCCTAGGAATGAGCAGTTCTTC,CASSYPRNEQFF
TRBJ2-7,TRBV5-1,TRBD2,few,TGCGCCAGCAGCTTAACCGGGACTAGGGAGTACGAGCAGTACTTC,CASSLTGTREYEQYF
TRBJ2-5,TRBV25-1,NA,NA,TGTGCCAGCAGTAGGATGGACTATCGGCGGGAGACCCAGTACTTC,CASSRMDYRRETQYF
TRBJ1-2,TRBV5-6,TRBD1,NA,TGTGCCAGCAGCTTGTCACAGGGGGCGACCTATGGCTACACCTTC,CASSLSQGATYGYTF
TRBJ1-2,TRBV3-1/TRBV3-2,TRBD1,once,TGTGCCAGCACCAAGGGGGACAGGGTCGCTGGCTACACCTTC,CASTKGDRVAGYTF
TRBJ2-1,TRBV4-1,NA,many,TGCGCCAGCAGCCGTCGCGGCGGGGTTGATGAGCAGTTCTTC,CASSRRGGVDEQFF
TRBJ1-2,TRBV7-2,NA,NA,TGTGCCAGCAGCTTGGCAGGGGACTATGGCTACACCTTC,CASSLAGDYGYTF
TRBJ2-3,TRBV3-1/TRBV3-2,NA,NA,TGTGCCAGCAGCCCGAACCGGGATACGCAGTATTTT,CASSPNRDTQYF
TRBJ2-3,TRBV2,TRBD2,NA,TGTGCCAGCAGTGATAGGGCGCTAGCGGGCACAGATACGCAGTATTTT,CASSDRALAGTDTQYF
TRBJ2-7,TRBV7-9,NA,NA,TGTGCCAGCAGCTCATACAGGGAGGGCTCCTACGAGCAGTACTTC,CASSSYREGSYEQYF
TRBJ2-1,TRBV2,NA,few,TGTGCCAGCAGTGACGTACTACGGTCCGTTTCCTACAATGAGCAGTTCTTC,CASSDVLRSVSYNEQFF
TRBJ1-4,TRBV11-2,NA,NA,TGTGCCAGCAGCTCCCTAAAACAAGGGGTAGGGACTAATGAAAAACTGTTTTTT,CASSSLKQGVGTNEKLFF
TRBJ2-7,TRBV7-9,NA,NA,TGTGCCAGCAGCTTAAGGGGGGGTAGCTCCTACGAGCAGTACTTC,CASSLRGGSSYEQYF
TRBJ2-1,TRBV6-5,TRBD2,once,TGTGCCAGCAGTTACTCGACTAGCGGGAGGGACAATGAGCAGTTCTTC,CASSYSTSGRDNEQFF
TRBJ2-3,TRBV3-1/TRBV3-2,TRBD1,once,TGTGCCAGCAGCCTTCGACAGGGCAGTTCAGATACGCAGTATTTT,CASSLRQGSSDTQYF
TRBJ2-5,TRBV5-1,TRBD1,NA,TGCGCCAGCAGCAGGACAGGGGTGGGTGGAGAGACCCAGTACTTC,CASSRTGVGGETQYF
TRBJ2-7,TRBV6-6,NA,NA,TGTGCCAGCAGTCTCCGGGAGCAGTACGAGCAGTACTTC,CASSLREQYEQYF
TRBJ2-7,TRBV28,TRBD2,NA,TGTGCCAGCAGCCCGGGGGGGTTGTCCTACGAGCAGTACTTC,CASSPGGLSYEQYF
TRBJ1-5,TRBV30,NA,NA,TGTGCCTGGAGTGTTGCGGTACATCAGCCCCAGCATTTT,CAWSVAVHQPQHF
TRBJ2-1,TRBV4-1,NA,NA,TGCGCCAGCAGCCAAGAATATTTGGGGGGGGCCAATGAGCAGTTCTTC,CASSQEYLGGANEQFF
TRBJ1-2,TRBV6-5,NA,NA,TGTGCCAGCAGTGACTCGGTGACAGACCATTATGGCTACACCTTC,CASSDSVTDHYGYTF
TRBJ1-4,TRBV5-1,TRBD1,NA,TGCGCCAGCAGCTTCCAGGGGGCTGGGTCTAATGAAAAACTGTTTTTT,CASSFQGAGSNEKLFF
TRBJ2-1,TRBV28,TRBD2,once,TGTGCCAGCAGTTTCCCAGTGTATACAGCGGGAGTCATGTCGGGCAAAAATGAGCAGTTCTTC,CASSFPVYTAGVMSGKNEQFF
TRBJ2-7,TRBV19,NA,NA,TGTGCCAGTAGTAAAATTCCGAACCCTAGGATCGGGTACGAGCAGTACTTC,CASSKIPNPRIGYEQYF
TRBJ2-2,TRBV28,NA,NA,TGTGCCAGCAGTTTTCCGAGCGCCGACGTGTCCGGGGAGCTGTTTTTT,CASSFPSADVSGELFF
TRBJ1-4,TRBV4-1,NA,NA,TGCGCCAGCAGCCAAAGAGGCCGGGAGGTGGATGAAAAACTGTTTTTT,CASSQRGREVDEKLFF
TRBJ2-7,TRBV3-1/TRBV3-2,TRBD1,NA,TGTGCCAGCAGCCGGACAGGGGACGAGCAGTACTTC,CASSRTGDEQYF
TRBJ2-1,TRBV5-1,NA,NA,TGCGCCAGCAGCACAAACGGGAGAAGCAATGAGCAGTTCTTC,CASSTNGRSNEQFF
TRBJ1-1,TRBV29-1,TRBD1,once,TGCAGCGTTGGACGGACAGGAAACACTGAAGCTTTCTTT,CSVGRTGNTEAFF
TRBJ2-7,TRBV9,NA,NA,TGTGCCAGCAGCGTAGGCAGTTCCTCCTACGAGCAGTACTTC,CASSVGSSSYEQYF
TRBJ2-7,TRBV12-5,TRBD1,NA,TGTGCTAGTGGTTTGGTACTCACAGGGGGCCGCGAGCAGTACTTC,CASGLVLTGGREQYF